Presented here are 30 T cell receptor beta chains from one specimen sequenced in a study of PD-1 blockade in classical Hodgkin lymphoma. Some clones are missing from TCRdb's copy, which holds only in-frame ones; the method was immunoSEQ multiplex PCR. The table lists 20,000 to 30,000 clones, approximately 80% of them singletons. Relapse was seen in all patients after autologous stem cell transplantation, and brentuximab vedotin exposure was variable. Here the sequenced sample was peripheral blood mononuclear cells (PBMCs), taken before the second cycle of nivolumab. The source of these receptors is a human donor with classical Hodgkin lymphoma.

The chain links TRBV7-8 to TRBJ1-4; D not certain. The CDR3 has 14 amino acids. V lost 2 bases to trimming and J lost 1 base, with 5 bases between them. Germline V gives CDR1 SGHVS, CDR2 FQNEAQ. The CDR3, as DNA: TGTGCCAGCAGCTTACGATTAACTAATGAAAAACTGTTTTTT. This encodes CASSLRLTNEKLFF.

DNA for the CDR3: TGTGCCATCAGTGAGCCACGACAGCCCTTTGGCTACACCTTC. Its protein is CAISEPRQPFGYTF. The genes are TRBV10-3 and TRBJ1-2; D possibly corresponds to TRBD1 (5 bases). CDR3 size: 14 residues. Trimming removed 2 bases from V and 7 bases from J, with 14 bases in between. CDR1 ENHRY and CDR2 SYGVKD come from the germline V gene.

This sequence joins TRBV10-3 and TRBJ2-2; D unclear. CDR3 length equals 11 residues. Germline values: CDR1 ENHRY, CDR2 SYGVKD. V shed 6 bases and J shed 6 bases, with 5 bases lying between them. The CDR3 coding sequence is TGTGCCATCAGCAGGTCCGGGGAGCTGTTTTTT. It is translated as CAISRSGELFF.

The V gene is TRBV4-3, the J gene TRBJ1-2; 8 bases are a match to TRBD1. Losses at the gene ends were 4 bases for V and 0 bases for J; bases not matched to a gene: 13. The CDR3 covers 18 residues. CDR1 LGHNA and CDR2 YSLEER come from the germline V gene. CDR3 in amino acids: CASSPHEDRAITNYGYTF. The CDR3 coding sequence is TGCGCCAGCAGCCCTCATGAGGACAGGGCCATTACTAACTATGGCTACACCTTC.

The J gene is TRBJ1-2, the V gene TRBV5-6, with TRBD1 matching 8 bases. V dropped 4 bases and J dropped 8; count of bases not matched to a gene: 10. Looked up from germline, CDR1 is SGHDT and CDR2 is YYEEEE. The CDR3 runs 14 residues. The CDR3: CASSIGQGGAGYTF. In DNA form, the CDR3 reads TGTGCCAGCAGCATAGGACAGGGAGGGGCCGGCTACACCTTC. The variable domain in full, completed from reference TRBV5-6 and TRBJ1-2, reads DAGVTQSPTHLIKTRGQQVTLRCSPKSGHDTVSWYQQALGQGPQFIFQYYEEEERQRGNFPDRFSGHQFPNYSSELNVNALLLGDSALYLCASSIGQGGAGYTFGSGTRLTVV.

The chain links TRBV27 to TRBJ1-6; D not resolved. Germline V gene sequence: CDR1 MNHEY, CDR2 SMNVEV (reference sequence). This CDR3 has 15 residues. V was trimmed by 6 bases and J by 4 bases, leaving 13 bases between them. The CDR3 is CASSPTWGYNSPLHF. CDR3 nucleotides: TGTGCCAGCAGCCCTACCTGGGGTTATAATTCACCCCTCCACTTT.

The sample holds one count of this clone. The genes are TRBV19 and TRBJ2-3, with D perhaps TRBD1 (6 bases). Trimming pared 6 bases from V and 4 bases from J, leaving 14 bases between. Germline V gene lookup returns CDR1 LNHDA and CDR2 SQIVND (reference sequence). There are 14 residues in the CDR3. In DNA form, the CDR3 reads TGTGCCAGTAGCCGGACAGCTATTCCAGATACGCAGTATTTT. It yields the protein CASSRTAIPDTQYF.

This chain links TRBV10-3 with TRBJ2-7; 9 bases fit TRBD2. Germline lookup yields CDR1 ENHRY and CDR2 SYGVKD. J lost 3 bases, V lost 2 bases, and 2 bases had no gene match. The CDR3 length is 14 residues. CDR3 sequence: CAISEVLAGYEQYF. The CDR3 coding sequence is TGTGCCATCAGTGAGGTACTAGCGGGCTACGAGCAGTACTTC.

The CDR3 region is CASSIGIGQETQYF. In DNA, the CDR3 is TGTGCCAGTAGTATTGGAATCGGCCAAGAGACCCAGTACTTC. The chain carries TRBV19 and TRBJ2-5, with D unresolved. Deletions cut 3 bases from V and 1 base from J, with 9 bases between. CDR1 and CDR2 from the germline V gene are LNHDA and SQIVND (reference sequence). The CDR3 sequence is 14 residues long.

The chain links TRBV7-2 to TRBJ1-6; a weak D match, TRBD1 (6 bases). Germline-derived CDR1 and CDR2 are SGHTA and FQGNSA. This CDR3 has 15 residues. The germline V and J ends were trimmed by 3 bases and 7 bases, with 13 bases remaining between them. CDR3 region: CASSFTRTVNSPLHF. CDR3 coding DNA: TGTGCCAGCAGCTTCACGCGGACAGTGAATTCACCCCTCCACTTT.

The chain combines TRBV29-1 with TRBJ2-1; weak D call: TRBD1 (6 bases). The germline CDR1 and CDR2 sequences are SQVTM and ANQGSEA. CDR3 length: 12 amino acids. V was cut by 5 bases and J by 4 bases, with 9 bases left in between. The DNA for the CDR3 is TGCAGCGTTTACAGGGTGTACAATGAGCAGTTCTTC. It translates to CSVYRVYNEQFF.

The chain carries TRBV7-8 and TRBJ2-7; D perhaps matches TRBD2 (5 bases). Between the trimmed V and J ends, which lost 0 bases and 4 bases, there was a span of 16 bases. The germline gives CDR1 SGHVS, CDR2 FQNEAQ. The CDR3 has 16 amino acids. CDR3 amino acids: CASSLARAGITYEQYF. DNA of the CDR3: TGTGCCAGCAGCTTAGCGCGGGCAGGTATTACATACGAGCAGTACTTC.

V is TRBV14 and J is TRBJ2-1, with unresolved D. Germline CDR1 SGHDN, CDR2 FVKESK. The CDR3 extends over 12 amino acids. V was cut by 4 bases and J by 15 bases, with 16 bases left in between. The CDR3 sequence is CASSPGSSMMFF. The CDR3 nucleotides read TGTGCCAGCAGCCCCGGATCATCGATGATGTTCTTC.

Only a few counts were recorded for this clone. The chain carries TRBV6-5 and TRBJ2-4, with D perhaps TRBD1 or TRBD2 (5 bases each). CDR1 and CDR2 from the germline V gene are MNHEY and SVGAGI. The CDR3 totals 14 residues. V was cut by 4 bases and J by 8 bases, with 15 bases left in between. In DNA form, the CDR3 reads TGTGCCAGCAGTTCACTCGGGACGGTGGACATTCAGTACTTC. Its translation is CASSSLGTVDIQYF.

This clone was seen a single time. The chain couples TRBV11-3 to TRBJ2-7; D tentatively reads TRBD1 or TRBD2 (5 bases each). V lost 4 bases and J lost 7, with 14 bases in between. The CDR3 consists of 13 residues. Germline CDR1 is SGHNT and CDR2 is YENEEA. The CDR3: CASSWGSPGEQYF. CDR3 nucleotide sequence: TGTGCCAGCAGCTGGGGGAGCCCGGGGGAGCAGTACTTC.

The V gene is TRBV4-3, the J gene TRBJ2-3; possibly TRBD1 for D (5 bases). The length of the CDR3 is 16 residues. Germline V gives CDR1 LGHNA, CDR2 YSLEER. V was shortened by 0 bases and J by 0 bases, with 10 bases between the two germline ends. The CDR3 region has the DNA TGCGCCAGCAGCCAAGATTGGGGCTCTAGCACAGATACGCAGTATTTT. Translated, it gives CASSQDWGSSTDTQYF.

The chain links TRBV5-1 to TRBJ1-1; TRBD1 is a possible D gene (5 bases). Trimming shortened V by 7 bases and J by 3 bases, and 22 bases separated the two germline ends. The CDR3 runs 16 residues. Germline lookup yields CDR1 SGHRS and CDR2 YFSETQ. CDR3 nucleotides: TGCGCCAGCTACATGATACCAGGGAAAAGAGACACTGAAGCTTTCTTT. This encodes CASYMIPGKRDTEAFF. Drawing the rest from reference TRBV5-1 and TRBJ1-1, the complete variable domain is KAGVTQTPRYLIKTRGQQVTLSCSPISGHRSVSWYQQTPGQGLQFLFEYFSETQRNKGNFPGRFSGRQFSNSRSEMNVSTLELGDSALYLCASYMIPGKRDTEAFFGQGTRLTVV.

This chain links TRBV7-2 with TRBJ1-6; D remains ambiguous. The CDR3 runs 14 residues. Trimming removed 2 bases from V and 6 bases from J, with 8 bases in between. CDR1 is SGHTA, CDR2 FQGNSA, per germline. In DNA form, the CDR3 reads TGTGCCAGCAGCTTATGGAGGGTTAATTCACCCCTCCACTTT. Protein sequence: CASSLWRVNSPLHF.

The genes are TRBV7-9 and TRBJ2-7; D is ambiguous. Germline V gene sequence: CDR1 SEHNR, CDR2 FQNEAQ (reference sequence). The CDR3 contains 12 residues. V was cut by 4 bases and J by 3 bases, with 7 bases left in between. The chain's CDR3 is CASSSTLYEQYF. The CDR3 DNA is TGTGCCAGCAGCTCCACTCTCTACGAGCAGTACTTC.

CDR3: CASSFGTGGEGTQYF. The CDR3 bases are TGTGCCAGCAGTTTCGGGACAGGGGGCGAGGGGACCCAGTACTTC. The gene calls are TRBV28 and TRBJ2-5, with 12 positions matching TRBD1. Trimming took 3 bases from V and 7 from J; bases not matched to a gene: 6. Germline assignment: CDR1 MDHEN and CDR2 SYDVKM. The CDR3 length is 15 residues.

The gene calls are TRBV5-6 and TRBJ2-3, with a tentative D call TRBD2 (7 bases). In germline, CDR1 is SGHDT, CDR2 YYEEEE. The CDR3 loop spans 16 amino acids. V shed 4 bases and J shed 4 bases, with 19 bases lying between them. The CDR3 DNA reads TGTGCCAGCAGCCGGGGGGCCGGTTTGAAACCAGATACGCAGTATTTT. It codes for CASSRGAGLKPDTQYF.

The chain is built from TRBV28 and TRBJ2-7; the D gene is possibly TRBD1 (6 bases). The V and J ends lost 9 bases and 0 bases respectively, with 12 bases between them. CDR1 and CDR2 from the germline V gene are MDHEN and SYDVKM. The length of the CDR3 is 13 residues. Written as DNA, the CDR3 is TGTGCCAGTGAGAGGGGGAGCTCCTACGAGCAGTACTTC. It translates to CASERGSSYEQYF. Combining the CDR3 with reference TRBV28 and TRBJ2-7 gives the whole variable domain DVKVTQSSRYLVKRTGEKVFLECVQDMDHENMFWYRQDPGLGLRLIYFSYDVKMKEKGDIPEGYSVSREKKERFSLILESASTNQTSMYLCASERGSSYEQYFGPGTRLTVT.

In this sample, this clone turned up a few times. The rearrangement links TRBV11-2 to TRBJ1-6, with 7 bases fitting TRBD1. V shed 5 bases and J 6 bases; nucleotides not matched to a gene: 4. Looked up from germline, CDR1 is SGHAT and CDR2 is FQNNGV. CDR3 size: 14 residues. The CDR3 spells CASSRRQGNSPLHF. The CDR3 coding sequence is TGTGCCAGCAGCCGAAGACAGGGTAATTCACCCCTCCACTTT.

This clone appeared a single time. CDR3: CVRSLASTSGGADTGELFF. CDR3 nucleotides: TGTGTCAGAAGCTTAGCGTCGACTAGCGGGGGGGCCGACACCGGGGAGCTGTTTTTT. The chain uses TRBV7-5 and TRBJ2-2; no DNA check was done on the table's D call, TRBD2. TRBV7-5 is a pseudogene. The CDR3 is made up of 19 amino acids.

The V and J genes are TRBV29-1 and TRBJ2-5, with 10 nucleotides matching TRBD1. The CDR3 has 15 residues. Germline values: CDR1 SQVTM, CDR2 ANQGSEA. Trimming cost V 6 bases and J 0 bases; bases outside gene matches: 7. The CDR3 DNA is TGCAGCGTAAAAGGGGACAGGGGTTACCAAGAGACCCAGTACTTC. This encodes CSVKGDRGYQETQYF.

J is TRBJ1-4 and V is TRBV19; D remains ambiguous. V lost 3 bases and J lost 12, with 20 bases in between. This CDR3 spans 15 amino acids. Germline values: CDR1 LNHDA, CDR2 SQIVND (reference sequence). The CDR3, as DNA: TGTGCCAGTAGTATGAGGGCGGACTCCGTGATCGAACTGTTTTTT. Translated: CASSMRADSVIELFF.

V and J are TRBV11-2 and TRBJ2-3; unclear D gene. V lost 1 base and J 2 bases, leaving 10 bases between the germline ends. CDR3 length equals 15 residues. Germline values: CDR1 SGHAT, CDR2 FQNNGV. The CDR3: CASSLVVGITDTQYF. CDR3 bases: TGTGCCAGCAGCTTAGTTGTCGGAATCACAGATACGCAGTATTTT.

This clone was recorded a few times. The chain carries TRBV6-1 and TRBJ2-1; D is ambiguous. Germline V gives CDR1 MNHNS, CDR2 SASEGT. V was cut by 1 base and J by 4 bases, with 5 bases left in between. The CDR3 is 13 residues long. This CDR3 is CASSEGAYNEQFF. The CDR3 DNA follows: TGTGCCAGCAGTGAAGGAGCTTACAATGAGCAGTTCTTC.

V is TRBV4-2 and J is TRBJ2-5, with D unclear. V lost 5 bases to trimming and J lost 2 bases, with 18 bases between them. The CDR3 consists of 16 residues. The V gene's germline CDR1 is LGHNA and CDR2 YNFKEQ. The CDR3 region is CASSSRGGSPQETQYF. CDR3 sequence (DNA): TGTGCCAGCAGCTCTAGAGGCGGTTCGCCGCAAGAGACCCAGTACTTC.

V is TRBV28 and J is TRBJ1-1, with D uncertain. Trimming left V 6 bases short and J 1 base short, with 9 bases between. In germline, CDR1 is MDHEN, CDR2 SYDVKM. The CDR3 spans 13 residues. CDR3: CASRLLKNTEAFF. The DNA of the CDR3 is TGTGCCAGCAGGTTACTCAAGAACACTGAAGCTTTCTTT.